These T cell receptor beta chains were read from a single sample in a study of shared clonotypes between healthy human individuals. TCRdb's table, derived via immunoSEQ multiplex PCR, lists solely in-frame clones and lacks some. This sample has about 2 million clones, with 85% to 95% found just once. The sample taken for sequencing was naive CD8+ T cells sorted from blood. Source of these receptors: a man between 18 and 29 years old in good health. Both conserved end residues are part of each CDR3. Fields, in order: clone size, V gene, CDR3 protein. A clone size is listed for some rows: how often the clone was seen (once, few, many), or a class if it is expanded.

>.|TRBV5-1
CASSSFSGGAYNEQFF
>.|TRBV11-2
CASSLGTSGQREQFF
>.|TRBV9
CASSPLLEELDTIYF
>.|TRBV6-5
CASSYFTGGVVGYTF
>.|TRBV4-3
CASSQSFPSGTYEQYF
>.|TRBV14
CASSPVAESGYTF
>.|TRBV15
CATSRDLGGGELFF
>few|TRBV14
CASSQGRGYEQYF
>.|TRBV4-2
CASSQERQGSQRGEKLFF
>few|TRBV13
CASSSQDSPLHF
>.|TRBV19
CASSIGRAYEQYF
>.|TRBV28
CASSAQGWSYEQYF
>.|TRBV6-6
CASRDSPSYNSPLHF
>once|TRBV25-1
CASSESSGDPYYGYTF
>.|TRBV4-1
CASSQETGTGGEQYF
>.|TRBV5-8
CASSLASHQPQHF
>.|TRBV27
CASSLSRDRATEAFF
>.|TRBV29-1
CSVERDSEQYF
>.|TRBV2
CASSEGGLSDYEQFF
>once|TRBV4-1
CASSPQVNYGYTF
>.|TRBV2
CASSEGQLTQETQYF
>once|TRBV7-9
CASSPTETDTQYF
>.|TRBV9
CASSVATGSGYTF
>.|TRBV10-2
CASNGQGFSYEQYF
>.|TRBV6-1
CASSDDGGPSSYNSPLHF
>.|TRBV5-8
CASSPARENYGYTF
>.|TRBV27
CASSLSQGENTEAFF
>.|TRBV4-1
CASSQRSGGSSYEQYF
>.|TRBV19
CASSIQPADNEQFF
>.|TRBV5-6
CASSWKDYGYTF
>.|TRBV7-9
CASGNLETSGIYNEQFF
>.|TRBV11-2
CASSPVAGATYEQYF
>.|TRBV7-2
CASSLLGVAYEQYF
>.|TRBV13
CASAESTGSGNTIYF
>.|TRBV6-5
CASSYSTGGNEQYF
>.|TRBV25-1
CASSVGRAYEQYF
>.|TRBV11-2
CASSSYDGNTEAFF
>once|TRBV19
CAIARDRDDRGYTF
>.|TRBV30
CAWSGTGDVLLFF
>once|TRBV7-9
CASSLLERGTSGTYEQYF
>.|TRBV11-2
CASSLWREADTQYF
>.|TRBV19
CASSPPWGDSGSGPEAFF
>once|TRBV15
CATSSALPGQGLGEAFF
>.|TRBV28
CASSFRGLATEAFF
>once|TRBV7-9
CASTRPGAYEQYF
>.|TRBV11-1
CASSFPYQETQYF
>.|TRBV19
CASSPGDSPYEQYF
>.|TRBV4-3
CASSQGDSYEQYF
>.|TRBV28
CASTPGTTFPYEQYF
>.|TRBV14
CASSYIYNEQFF